Following are 26 T cell receptor beta chains from one sample sequenced in a study of blood T cell repertoires in COVID-19. The method was immunoSEQ multiplex PCR; TCRdb's version includes in-frame clones alone and lacks a portion of them. Of about 83,000 clones listed, approximately 86% were seen once; the top ten hold 20% to 25%. Sequencing used peripheral blood. These receptors originate from a woman older than 75 in a cohort sampled during active or convalescent COVID-19.

The chain links TRBV28 to TRBJ1-5; D not resolved. The CDR3 is 15 amino acids. V lost 3 bases and J lost 2, with 11 bases in between. CDR1 is MDHEN, CDR2 SYDVKM, per germline. CDR3 sequence reads: CASSLISVGNQPQHF. In nucleotides, the CDR3 is TGTGCCAGCAGTTTGATTTCAGTGGGCAATCAGCCCCAGCATTTT.

CDR3 protein: CASSTTGGGSTDTQYF. Here the CDR3 DNA reads TGTGCCAGCAGTACCACCGGCGGGGGGAGCACAGATACGCAGTATTTT. The J gene is TRBJ2-3, the V gene TRBV6-6; 8 positions match TRBD2. V dropped 5 bases and J dropped 0; count of bases not matched to a gene: 7. The CDR3 has 16 amino acids. Germline V gene sequence: CDR1 MNHNY, CDR2 SVGAGI (reference sequence).

V usage is TRBV27 and J usage is TRBJ2-7; D is possibly TRBD2 (6 bases). Trimming pared 5 bases from V and 1 base from J, leaving 12 bases between. This CDR3 is built from 14 residues. Per germline, CDR1 MNHEY and CDR2 SMNVEV (reference sequence). The CDR3 DNA follows: TGTGCCAGCAGTCGCGTCGGGACTTCCTACGAGCAGTACTTC. Its protein product is CASSRVGTSYEQYF.

CDR3 region: CASSSQGNIYNEQFF. CDR3 nucleotide sequence: TGCGCCAGCAGCTCGCAGGGAAACATCTACAATGAGCAGTTCTTC. The chain joins TRBV5-1 to TRBJ2-1; perhaps TRBD1 as D (5 bases). The CDR3 is 15 residues long. V gave up 3 bases and J gave up 3 bases, with 13 bases separating them. The germline V gene encodes CDR1 SGHRS and CDR2 YFSETQ.

The chain joins TRBV11-2 to TRBJ1-4, with D perhaps matching TRBD1 (5 bases). Trimming removed 6 bases at V and 0 bases at J, with 11 bases between. Germline V lookup: CDR1 SGHAT, CDR2 FQNNGV. The CDR3 loop spans 15 amino acids. CDR3 in amino acids: CASRRQFATNEKLFF. The CDR3 DNA reads as TGTGCCAGCAGACGACAGTTTGCAACTAATGAAAAACTGTTTTTT.

The chain employs TRBV7-9 and TRBJ2-5; TRBD1 matches at 7 bases. The V gene's germline CDR1 is SEHNR and CDR2 FQNEAQ (reference sequence). This CDR3 spans 13 amino acids. Trimming took 4 bases from V and 5 from J; bases not matched to a gene: 4. The CDR3 loop is CASSWGTDETQYF. As DNA, the CDR3 is TGTGCCAGCAGCTGGGGGACAGATGAGACCCAGTACTTC. The variable domain in full, completed from reference TRBV7-9 and TRBJ2-5, reads DTGVSQNPRHKITKRGQNVTFRCDPISEHNRLYWYRQTLGQGPEFLTYFQNEAQLEKSRLLSDRFSAERPKGSFSTLEIQRTEQGDSAMYLCASSWGTDETQYFGPGTRLLVL.

The chain couples TRBV29-1 to TRBJ1-2; D gene uncertain. The germline V gene encodes CDR1 SQVTM and CDR2 ANQGSEA. The germline V and J ends were trimmed by 4 bases and 6 bases, with 9 bases remaining between them. This CDR3 spans 11 amino acids. The CDR3 DNA sequence: TGCAGCGTTGTAGGGAGGAATGGCTACACCTTC. Its translation: CSVVGRNGYTF.

Only a few counts were recorded for this clone. The chain couples TRBV12-3 or TRBV12-4 to TRBJ1-4, with a possible D match to TRBD1 (5 bases). The CDR3 extends over 13 amino acids. Trimming removed 5 bases at V and 8 bases at J, with 12 bases between. The CDR3 is CASSTTGGEKLFF. The CDR3 nucleotides read TGTGCCAGCAGTACCACCGGGGGGGAAAAACTGTTTTTT.

The chain is built from TRBV5-1 and TRBJ1-1, with unresolved D. The V gene lost 2 bases and the J gene lost 3 bases, with 8 bases spanning the gap. CDR3 length equals 13 residues. Germline CDR1 reads SGHRS; CDR2 reads YFSETQ. The CDR3 loop is CASSFLRDTEAFF. The CDR3 bases are TGCGCCAGCAGCTTTTTGCGCGACACTGAAGCTTTCTTT.

This chain uses TRBV5-1 with TRBJ1-6; perhaps TRBD1 as D (6 bases). Trimming left V 4 bases short and J 8 bases short, with 13 bases between. Germline V gene data show CDR1 as SGHRS and CDR2 as YFSETQ. CDR3 length: 14 amino acids. CDR3 bases: TGCGCCAGCAGCGCCGGACAGAGAGATTCACCCCTCCACTTT. Amino acid sequence: CASSAGQRDSPLHF.

The chain joins TRBV21-1 to TRBJ1-3. TRBV21-1 is tagged as a pseudogene. CDR3 length equals 17 residues. For the CDR3, the DNA is TGTGCCAGCAGCAATAGGAGGGTGCCGATATCTGGAAACACCATATATTTT. It specifies CASSNRRVPISGNTIYF.

In DNA form, the CDR3 reads TGTGCAAGTCGGAACCAGGGGGAGAATCTGTGGGGTGAGCAGTTCTTC. Residues: CASRNQGENLWGEQFF. The gene calls are TRBV12-2 and TRBJ2-1; TRBD1 is the table's D call and was not checked against the DNA. TRBV12-2 is marked as a pseudogene. This CDR3 spans 16 amino acids.

J is TRBJ1-6 and V is TRBV19; D may be TRBD1 (6 bases). V dropped 5 bases and J dropped 8 bases, with 16 bases sitting between them. Per the germline V gene, CDR1 is LNHDA and CDR2 is SQIVND (reference sequence). The CDR3 loop spans 15 amino acids. CDR3 coding DNA: TGTGCCAGTAGTTCACAGGGAAGGAAAGATTCACCCCTCCACTTT. Residues: CASSSQGRKDSPLHF.

V gene TRBV3-1 (or the pseudogene TRBV3-2) combines with J gene TRBJ2-1; 15 positions match TRBD2. This CDR3 has 17 amino acids. Trimming cost V 1 base and J 10 bases; bases outside gene matches: 8. Germline CDR1 is LGHDT and CDR2 is YNNKEL (reference sequence). CDR3 amino acids: CASSQARTSGRAREQFF. The DNA for the CDR3 is TGTGCCAGCAGCCAAGCTAGGACTAGCGGGAGGGCCAGGGAGCAGTTCTTC.

This chain links TRBV11-2 with TRBJ1-1; 7 bases map to TRBD1. Unmatched junction bases numbered 9, after V lost 1 base and J lost 4 bases. CDR1 SGHAT and CDR2 FQNNGV come from the germline V gene. The CDR3 is 16 amino acids. The CDR3 region is CASSLVAGGMSTEAFF. The CDR3 DNA reads TGTGCCAGCAGCTTAGTTGCAGGGGGGATGAGCACTGAAGCTTTCTTT.

This chain connects TRBV28 to TRBJ1-2; no clear D. This CDR3 has 13 amino acids. V was cut by 7 bases and J by 4 bases, with 13 bases left in between. In germline, CDR1 is MDHEN, CDR2 SYDVKM. The DNA for the CDR3 is TGTGCCAGCACCTCCGAGGCCTTCTATGGCTACACCTTC. It yields the protein CASTSEAFYGYTF.

This chain joins TRBV30 and TRBJ2-7, with D possibly being TRBD2 (5 bases). Germline V gene sequence: CDR1 GTSNPN, CDR2 SVGIG (reference sequence). V was trimmed by 0 bases and J by 9 bases, leaving 9 bases between them. The CDR3 runs 11 residues. CDR3 residues: CAWSVGGMQYV. DNA of the CDR3: TGTGCCTGGAGTGTAGGAGGTATGCAGTACGTC.

The chain couples TRBV27 to TRBJ2-5; D is unclear. Germline V gene lookup returns CDR1 MNHEY and CDR2 SMNVEV (reference sequence). V was pared by 5 bases and J by 5 bases, with 9 bases between. There are 12 residues in the CDR3. The CDR3 sequence is CASSPSRETQYF. Written as DNA, the CDR3 is TGTGCCAGCAGTCCCTCCAGGGAGACCCAGTACTTC.

The J gene is TRBJ1-4, the V gene TRBV2; TRBD1 agrees at 8 bases. The CDR3 runs 14 residues. The V and J ends lost 6 bases and 7 bases, in that order; junction bases with no gene match: 7. CDR1 and CDR2 from the germline V gene are SNHLY and FYNNEI. CDR3 amino acids: CASRKTGAGEKLFF. CDR3 nucleotide sequence: TGTGCCAGCAGGAAGACAGGGGCGGGTGAAAAACTGTTTTTT.

The chain uses TRBV9 and TRBJ2-5; 7 bases are a match to TRBD2. V shed 4 bases, J shed 1 base, and the junction held 7 bases outside the gene matches. The CDR3 is made up of 15 amino acids. Germline V gene lookup returns CDR1 SGDLS and CDR2 YYNGEE. The CDR3 region is CASSPSGERQETQYF. The CDR3 nucleotides are TGTGCCAGCAGCCCAAGCGGGGAACGCCAAGAGACCCAGTACTTC.

This sequence joins TRBV25-1 and TRBJ2-7, with D maybe TRBD1 (5 bases). Trimming removed 0 bases at V and 5 bases at J, with 11 bases between. The CDR3 has 14 amino acids. Germline values: CDR1 MGHDK, CDR2 SYGVNS. CDR3 nucleotide sequence: TGTGCCAGCAGTGAATACGGCAGGGTAAACGAGCAGTACTTC. Protein sequence: CASSEYGRVNEQYF.

This clone has only a few counts. The rearrangement links TRBV12-3 or TRBV12-4 to TRBJ1-1; D is ambiguous. This CDR3 spans 13 amino acids. V dropped 5 bases and J dropped 4 bases, with 11 bases sitting between them. CDR3 protein: CASSLEVPTEAFF. CDR3 coding DNA: TGTGCCAGCAGTCTGGAGGTACCCACTGAAGCTTTCTTT.

The chain combines TRBV2 with TRBJ1-5; 7 bases line up with TRBD1. The CDR3 covers 14 residues. With V trimmed by 1 base and J by 6 bases, 3 bases remained unmatched. CDR1 and CDR2 from the germline V gene are SNHLY and FYNNEI. Here the CDR3 DNA reads TGTGCCAGCAGTGAAGAAAGGGGGCTTCAGCCCCAGCATTTT. Encoded protein: CASSEERGLQPQHF.

The chain uses TRBV9 and TRBJ1-4, with 8 bases lining up with TRBD1. The junction had 6 bases not matched to a gene; V was cut back by 3 bases and J by 5 bases. CDR1 is SGDLS, CDR2 YYNGEE, per germline. This CDR3 spans 15 amino acids. CDR3 amino acids: CASSAGQGMNEKLFF. The CDR3 coding sequence is TGTGCCAGCAGCGCAGGACAGGGCATGAATGAAAAACTGTTTTTT. The full variable domain, completed using reference TRBV9 and TRBJ1-4, is DSGVTQTPKHLITATGQRVTLRCSPRSGDLSVYWYQQSLDQGLQFLIQYYNGEERAKGNILERFSAQQFPDLHSELNLSSLELGDSALYFCASSAGQGMNEKLFFGSGTQLSVL.

This chain uses TRBV6-5 with TRBJ1-4, with 7 bases aligning to TRBD1. Germline loops: CDR1 MNHEY, CDR2 SVGAGI. V was clipped by 8 bases and J by 1 base; unmatched bases: 4. This CDR3 has 14 amino acids. CDR3 region: CASAWDRTNEKLFF. DNA of the CDR3: TGTGCCAGCGCCTGGGACAGAACTAATGAAAAACTGTTTTTT.

V is TRBV27 and J is TRBJ2-7, with D possibly being TRBD2 (5 bases). The CDR3 covers 19 residues. V lost 4 bases and J 5 bases, leaving 30 bases between the germline ends. The germline gives CDR1 MNHEY, CDR2 SMNVEV (reference sequence). The DNA for the CDR3 is TGTGCCAGCAGTTCTACCGGGCCCGACTTGCGGTCTCGGAGGAACGAGCAGTACTTC. Protein: CASSSTGPDLRSRRNEQYF.